This is a list of T cell receptor beta chains from one sample in a study of cytomegalovirus exposure and HLA in healthy donors. The table came from immunoSEQ multiplex PCR; TCRdb's copy has only in-frame clones and leaves some out. Of some 90,000 clones in the sample, about 66% were seen once. What was sequenced was PBMCs. These receptors were taken from a boy aged 10-17 years in good health and CMV-seropositive. Both conserved end residues are part of each CDR3. The D gene is left open where the match is weak. The size entry is marked missing in some rows and otherwise reads once, few, many or a size class.

J gene: TRBJ1-1; clone size: few; V gene: TRBV6-5; D gene: TRBD1; CDR3 DNA: TGTGCCAGCAGAAGGGACAGAGAAGCTTTCTTT; CDR3 protein: CASRRDREAFF
J gene: TRBJ1-1; clone size: .; V gene: TRBV11-2; D gene: .; CDR3 DNA: TGTGCCAGCAGCGGCCACAGGGTGGTGGTAGCTTTCTTT; CDR3 protein: CASSGHRVVVAFF
J gene: TRBJ1-1; clone size: .; V gene: TRBV29-1; D gene: .; CDR3 DNA: TGCAGCGTTGCGCCCACGACAGCGAACACTGAAGCTTTCTTT; CDR3 protein: CSVAPTTANTEAFF
J gene: TRBJ2-1; clone size: .; V gene: TRBV4-3; D gene: TRBD2; CDR3 DNA: TGCGCCAGCAGCCAAGAGGGTACTAGCGGATTAAACAATGAGCAGTTCTTC; CDR3 protein: CASSQEGTSGLNNEQFF
J gene: TRBJ1-5; clone size: .; V gene: TRBV19; D gene: .; CDR3 DNA: TGTGCCAGTAGGTCAACACAGGGTGTCGGCAATCAGCCCCAGCATTTT; CDR3 protein: CASRSTQGVGNQPQHF
J gene: TRBJ2-1; clone size: .; V gene: TRBV6-1; D gene: .; CDR3 DNA: TGTGCCAGCAGTGATGTACTAGCTCTGGACGAGCAGTTCTTC; CDR3 protein: CASSDVLALDEQFF
J gene: TRBJ2-1; clone size: .; V gene: TRBV6-1; D gene: TRBD1; CDR3 DNA: TGTGCAAGCAGGGGGACAGGGGGGGTCAATGAGCAGTTCTTC; CDR3 protein: CASRGTGGVNEQFF
J gene: TRBJ1-5; clone size: few; V gene: TRBV2; D gene: .; CDR3 DNA: TGTGCCAGCAGTGAAACGGGAAGTCCCAATCAGCCCCAGCATTTT; CDR3 protein: CASSETGSPNQPQHF
J gene: TRBJ1-3; clone size: .; V gene: TRBV19; D gene: TRBD1; CDR3 DNA: TGTGCCAGTACCTCACAGGGGGCGCTTACTGGAAACACCATATATTTT; CDR3 protein: CASTSQGALTGNTIYF
J gene: TRBJ2-4; clone size: .; V gene: TRBV30; D gene: TRBD2; CDR3 DNA: TGTGCCTGGAGTACGGGGGGGGGCCTAAACATTCAGTACTTC; CDR3 protein: CAWSTGGGLNIQYF
J gene: TRBJ1-5; clone size: few; V gene: TRBV19; D gene: .; CDR3 DNA: TGTGCCAGTAGTTCGGCCCGGGTCCATCAGCCCCAGCATTTT; CDR3 protein: CASSSARVHQPQHF
J gene: TRBJ2-7; clone size: .; V gene: TRBV21-1; D gene: .; CDR3 DNA: TGTGCCAGCAGCATGAACAGGGGGGACTCCTACGAGCAGTACTTC; CDR3 protein: CASSMNRGDSYEQYF
J gene: TRBJ1-1; clone size: .; V gene: TRBV6-6; D gene: .; CDR3 DNA: TGTGCCAGCAGTTACGGCAGGGAAGCTTTCTTT; CDR3 protein: CASSYGREAFF
J gene: TRBJ2-1; clone size: .; V gene: TRBV7-2; D gene: TRBD2; CDR3 DNA: TGTGCCAGCAGCTTCTCCAGCGGGGGGGGTAATGAGCAGTTCTTC; CDR3 protein: CASSFSSGGGNEQFF
J gene: TRBJ1-5; clone size: .; V gene: TRBV19; D gene: .; CDR3 DNA: TGTGCCAGTAGGCCCAGGGGCCTCAGCAATCAGCCCCAGCATTTT; CDR3 protein: CASRPRGLSNQPQHF
J gene: TRBJ2-2; clone size: .; V gene: TRBV5-6; D gene: .; CDR3 DNA: TGTGCCAGCAGCTTGTCGCCAGGGTTGGCCACCGGGGAGCTGTTTTTT; CDR3 protein: CASSLSPGLATGELFF
J gene: TRBJ2-2; clone size: .; V gene: TRBV30; D gene: TRBD1; CDR3 DNA: TGTGCCTGGAGTCGTGGACAGGGGCTATCCGGGGAGCTGTTTTTT; CDR3 protein: CAWSRGQGLSGELFF
J gene: TRBJ1-4; clone size: .; V gene: TRBV7-9; D gene: TRBD1; CDR3 DNA: TGTGCCAGCACCCTGACAGGGGGAAGTGAAAAACTGTTTTTT; CDR3 protein: CASTLTGGSEKLFF
J gene: TRBJ1-5; clone size: .; V gene: TRBV23-1; D gene: .; CDR3 DNA: TGCGCCAGCAGTCAATCAACGGGGAAGGGTGGCAATCAGCCCCAGCATTTT; CDR3 protein: CASSQSTGKGGNQPQHF
J gene: TRBJ2-1; clone size: .; V gene: TRBV5-4; D gene: TRBD2; CDR3 DNA: TGTGCCAGCAGCTTTCCAAGCGGGAAGTCCGTCAATGAGCAGTTCTTC; CDR3 protein: CASSFPSGKSVNEQFF
J gene: TRBJ2-7; clone size: once; V gene: TRBV27; D gene: .; CDR3 DNA: TGTGCCAGCAGTTTTGTCGCAGGCGAGCAGTACTTC; CDR3 protein: CASSFVAGEQYF
J gene: TRBJ1-6; clone size: .; V gene: TRBV28; D gene: TRBD1; CDR3 DNA: TGTGCCAGCAGTTCGGACAGGGTGATGGGTTCACCCCTCCACTTT; CDR3 protein: CASSSDRVMGSPLHF
J gene: TRBJ2-7; clone size: .; V gene: TRBV2; D gene: .; CDR3 DNA: TGTGCCAGCAGTGAATCCCTCTACGAGCAGTACTTC; CDR3 protein: CASSESLYEQYF